This T cell receptor (beta chain) was captured by sequencing in a study of IL-17A CD8 T cells in psoriatic arthritis synovium. Some background on the complete study: The study aimed to define the phenotype, molecular profile and function of synovial IL-17A+CD8+ T cells in psoriatic arthritis pathogenesis. The full study reports these points: Because no psoriatic arthritis synovial tissue samples were available, cells were taken from synovial fluid instead of synovial tissue. Only three patients were included in the TCR sequencing, a limited sample size that the authors acknowledged. Although over 4% of the repertoire was occupied by some individual clones, most synovial CD8+ subsets remained polyclonal.

The germline V gene (reference sequence) sets CDR1 to SEHNR and CDR2 to FQNEAQ. Taken from cysteine to phenylalanine, the CDR3 has 15 residues. Left in the record is the CDR3 DNA by itself, 45 bases read in frame from the first base. The V end gives up 5 bases and the J end 2 bases, leaving 6 bases in the junction not matched to a gene. DNA was extracted (Qiagen), and TCRbeta V-D-J rearrangements were subjected to bias-controlled amplification followed by high-throughput sequencing (immunoSEQ; Adaptive Biotech). As for the original processing: The immunoSEQ Analyzer platform was used for sequence-level analysis of productive sequences. Clonality was computed as 1 minus Pielou's evenness, ranging from 0 (highly polyclonal) to 1 (monoclonal). The Morisita index, which runs from 0 (no similarity) to 1 (complete similarity), was used to measure repertoire overlap between subsets. TCRdb carries this immuneACCESS record with in-frame sequences only. Its versions omit some clonotypes, under half of them owing to an unresolved V gene in the studies checked, with the rest unexplained. V, J and clone size derive from that table, while D and trimming were established from the DNA sequence. The sample has more than 2,000 clones on record, about 70% of them singletons. Roughly a tenth of the sample goes to the ten largest clones.

As regards this clone: Its antigen remains unidentified. No per-base quality is available; no much larger clone lies one base away.

Synovial fluid effusions were aspirated from the actively inflamed joints of patients with psoriatic arthritis. Memory CD8+ T cells in synovial fluid were sorted patient by patient into Tc17 (IL-17A+) cells, bulk memory cells and Tc1 (IL-17A-IFNgamma+) cells in order to compare their TCR repertoires. Psoriatic arthritis patients met the Classification of Psoriatic Arthritis Study Group (CASPAR) criteria. CD45RA-CD27+/- plus CD45RA+CD27- cells were sorted as bulk memory CD8+ T cells. TCRbeta sequencing was performed on sorted synovial fluid CD8+ T cell subsets from a few patients with psoriatic arthritis. Before use, synovial fluid mononuclear cells were separated with Lymphoprep and cryopreserved in liquid nitrogen. Cryopreservation medium contained approximately 50% fetal calf serum and approximately 9.4% dimethyl sulfoxide.

In this chain, TRBV7-9 is recombined with TRBJ1-1; a stretch of 9 junction bases matches TRBD1. The TCR was taken from a human donor with psoriatic arthritis. Material: memory CD8+ T cells from synovial fluid. The cell subset or site label corresponds to: bulk memory CD8+ T cells (CD45RA-CD27+/- and CD45RA+CD27-). The DNA reads TGTGCCAGCAGCATGGGGACAGGGTACAACACTGAAGCTTTCTTT. Its product reads: CASSMGTGYNTEAFF. Where the CDR3 stops, the reference TRBV7-9 and TRBJ1-1 genes take over; the full variable domain is DTGVSQNPRHKITKRGQNVTFRCDPISEHNRLYWYRQTLGQGPEFLTYFQNEAQLEKSRLLSDRFSAERPKGSFSTLEIQRTEQGDSAMYLCASSMGTGYNTEAFFGQGTRLTVV.